The rows below give T cell receptor beta chains drawn from one sample of a study of T cells in Graves' hyperthyroidism and ophthalmopathy. TCRdb analysed the multiplex PCR reads with MiXCR anew, one entry per CDR3 protein. The sample lists 450,000 to 650,000 distinct CDR3 sequences, 20% occurring once. Material for sequencing was blood. These receptors all come from a man aged 18 to 35 with Graves' hyperthyroidism. Each CDR3 is given with its conserved first and last residue. The D gene is left open where the match is weak. Size values are once, few and many counts, or a class for expanded clones, and some rows have none.

v_gene	abundance	d_gene	j_gene	CDR3nt	CDR3aa
TRBV30	few	-	TRBJ2-5	TGTGCCTGGAGGAAGGAGGGTGTGGAGACCCAGTACTTC	CAWRKEGVETQYF
TRBV20-1	-	TRBD1	TRBJ1-5	TGCAGTGCTAGATCCGGCACAGGGGGGCAGCCCCAGCATTTT	CSARSGTGGQPQHF
TRBV7-8	many	-	TRBJ2-5	TGTGCCAGCAGCCACGGACAGTACCAAGAGACCCAGTACTTC	CASSHGQYQETQYF
TRBV6-2/TRBV6-3	-	-	TRBJ2-5	TGTGCCAGCAGTCAAGGGGCATGGACAGCCCCAGAGACCCAGTACTTC	CASSQGAWTAPETQYF
TRBV6-1	-	-	TRBJ2-5	TGTGCCAGCAGTGAAGGACCCTCAAGGGGAGAGACCCAGTACTTC	CASSEGPSRGETQYF
TRBV30	-	TRBD1	TRBJ1-6	TGTGCCTGGACGAAACAGGGGTTCGATTCACCCCTCCACTTT	CAWTKQGFDSPLHF
TRBV15	many	-	TRBJ1-5	TGTGCCACCAGCAGAGATCCTTTACGGAATCAGCCCCAGCATTTT	CATSRDPLRNQPQHF
TRBV30	many	-	TRBJ2-7	TGTGCCTGGAGAGACAGTGGATTGTCCGAGCAGTACTTC	CAWRDSGLSEQYF
TRBV28	-	-	TRBJ2-3	TGTGCCAGCCTAAAAAACGGGGGTTTGTTATTAGATACGCAGTATTTT	CASLKNGGLLLDTQYF
TRBV28	many	-	TRBJ2-7	TGTGCCAGCAGTCCCCCGGGCGGCAGGGGGGGGGAGCAGTACTTC	CASSPPGGRGGEQYF
TRBV12-3/TRBV12-4	-	-	TRBJ1-3	TGTGCCAGCAGTTTCAGACGGATCTCTGGAAACACCATATATTTT	CASSFRRISGNTIYF
TRBV28	many	-	TRBJ1-1	TGTGCCAGTCAGGTCTTCGGGACTGAAGCTCTCTTT	CASQVFGTEALF
TRBV28	many	-	TRBJ2-2	TGTGCCAGCAGTTCGGGACAGAACACCGGGGAGCTGTTTTTT	CASSSGQNTGELFF
TRBV12-3/TRBV12-4	-	-	TRBJ1-2	TGTGCCAGCACCTTCGCCTGGCAGAAAGCTAACTATGGCTACACCTTC	CASTFAWQKANYGYTF
TRBV9	many	TRBD1	TRBJ2-7	TGTGCCAGCAGCGTAGGGGACAGGGACCACTACGAGCAGTACTTC	CASSVGDRDHYEQYF
TRBV20-1	few	-	TRBJ2-2	TGCAGTGCTGGATCGGGGCCGGGCACCGGGGAGCTGTTTTTT	CSAGSGPGTGELFF
TRBV6-1	-	-	TRBJ2-7	TGTGCCAGCAGCCCAATTGGGGTGACCTACGAGCAGTACTTC	CASSPIGVTYEQYF
TRBV6-5	many	TRBD1	TRBJ1-2	TGTGCCAGCAGGGGACAGAGCTATGGCTACACCTTC	CASRGQSYGYTF
TRBV20-1	few	-	TRBJ2-4	TGCAGTGCTACCCAGTGGGGGCGGGACATTCAGTACTTC	CSATQWGRDIQYF
TRBV11-2	few	-	TRBJ1-1	TGTGCCAGCAGCTTACCGGGTGTTACTGAAGCTTTCTTT	CASSLPGVTEAFF
TRBV7-2	-	-	TRBJ1-2	TGTGCCAGCAGCGACGGCCCAGGGATCTATGGCTACACCTTC	CASSDGPGIYGYTF
TRBV6-1	many	-	TRBJ2-5	TGTGCCAGCAGTGGAGGTACGGGGACCCAAGAGACCCAGTACTTC	CASSGGTGTQETQYF
TRBV28	many	TRBD1	TRBJ1-2	TGTGCCAGCAGCGGAGGGGACAGCGGTACGATCTATGGCTACACCTTC	CASSGGDSGTIYGYTF
TRBV6-5	many	-	TRBJ2-7	TGTGCCAGCAGTTTCAAGAGGGAATTCTACGAGCAGTACTTC	CASSFKREFYEQYF
TRBV7-2	few	-	TRBJ1-1	TGTGCCAGCAGCCCCGGCTGGGGTGGGATTCCTGAAACTTTCTTT	CASSPGWGGIPETFF
TRBV28	-	TRBD2	TRBJ2-7	TGTGCCAGCAGTTGGCGGGCAGCGGGAGGGAACGAGCAGTACTTC	CASSWRAAGGNEQYF
TRBV29-1	many	TRBD1	TRBJ1-1	TGCAGCGTTGAGACCCTCGGGACAGCTAACACTGAAGCTTTCTTT	CSVETLGTANTEAFF
TRBV7-8	many	-	TRBJ1-1	TGTGCCAGCAGCTTAGCGACCGTTGGTAGATTGACTGAAGCTTTCTTT	CASSLATVGRLTEAFF
TRBV7-9	many	TRBD1	TRBJ2-5	TGTGCCAGCAGCCAGGGGGACGGAAGGAGAGAGACCCAGTACTTC	CASSQGDGRRETQYF
TRBV9	many	-	TRBJ2-7	TGTGCCAGCGGTGGAGGGCTAGCTCTGGACGAGCAGTACTTC	CASGGGLALDEQYF
TRBV4-2	-	-	TRBJ1-5	TGTGCCAGCAGCCAAGATGCGGCAGAAAGTACCTATAATCAGCCCCAGCATTTT	CASSQDAAESTYNQPQHF
TRBV10-3	-	-	TRBJ2-5	TGTGCCATCAGTTGGCAGACGCAAGAGACCCAGTACTTC	CAISWQTQETQYF
TRBV28	many	TRBD1	TRBJ1-1	TGTGCCAGCAGGCCGGACAGGAGGGAAGCTTTCTTT	CASRPDRREAFF
TRBV10-2	few	TRBD1	TRBJ2-7	TGCGCCAGCAGTTCGGACAGGGGCGCTTGGGAGCAGTACTTC	CASSSDRGAWEQYF
TRBV19	-	-	TRBJ1-1	TGTGCCAGTAGTATGGATTGGGGAAGCGGTGAAGCTTTCTTT	CASSMDWGSGEAFF
TRBV2	many	-	TRBJ2-7	TGTGCCAGCAGTGAAGTAGGAGGTGACTACGAGCAGTACTTC	CASSEVGGDYEQYF
TRBV7-8	many	TRBD1	TRBJ2-5	TGTGCCAGCAGCTCTTCCCGACAGGGGGCCTGGGAGACCCAGTACTTC	CASSSSRQGAWETQYF
TRBV11-2	-	-	TRBJ1-2	TGTGCCAGCAGCCCCCGGAGGCGCTATGGCTACACCTTC	CASSPRRRYGYTF
TRBV7-2	-	-	TRBJ2-7	TGTGCCAGCAGCTCGGACCGTTCCAACGAGCAGTACTTC	CASSSDRSNEQYF
TRBV5-1	few	-	TRBJ1-5	TGCGCCAGCAGCTTACACGGAGGTCAGCCCCAGCATTTT	CASSLHGGQPQHF
TRBV6-4	many	TRBD1	TRBJ2-6	TGTGCCAGCAGTGGTACAGGGGCAGGGGCCAACGTCCTGACTTTC	CASSGTGAGANVLTF
TRBV12-3/TRBV12-4	few	-	TRBJ1-3	TGTGCCAGCAATGAACAGGGTTCTGGAAACACCATATATTTT	CASNEQGSGNTIYF
TRBV7-2	-	-	TRBJ1-3	TGTGCCAGCAGCTTAGCGGCAGAGTTACACACCATATATTTT	CASSLAAELHTIYF
TRBV24-1	-	TRBD1	TRBJ1-5	TGTGCCATCAGACAGGGGGCAGGTCAGCCCCAGCATTTT	CAIRQGAGQPQHF
TRBV27	-	TRBD1	TRBJ1-5	TGTGCCAGCAGTTCGGCCAGGGGGCAGGGTGTGAGCAATCAGCCCCAGCAGTTT	CASSSARGQGVSNQPQQF
TRBV12-3/TRBV12-4	once	TRBD2	TRBJ2-7	TGTGCCAGCAGTTTAAGGGGGGGACTAGCGGGAGGGCCCCGCTCCTACGAGCAGTACTTC	CASSLRGGLAGGPRSYEQYF
TRBV4-1	many	-	TRBJ2-7	TGCGCCAGCAGCCAAGTAGGGATCGACGAGCAGTACTTC	CASSQVGIDEQYF
TRBV12-3/TRBV12-4	-	-	TRBJ1-2	TGTGCCAGCAGTTCATGGACCCAAAACTATGGCTACACCTTC	CASSSWTQNYGYTF